The clone carrying this T cell receptor (beta chain) was seen repeatedly, ten times or more. Its antigen is still unknown. This sample is drawn from a study of response to subunit inactivated influenza vaccine. Study-level results: The study's authors posited that every seasonal influenza vaccination enlists few new T cells.

The CDR3 extends over 14 amino acids. Trimming at V came to 4 bases and at J to 7 bases, leaving 8 bases not matched to a gene. Germline loops: CDR1 SGHTA, CDR2 FQGNSA. From the RT-PCR reads, TCRdb called clonotypes with MiXCR, one entry per CDR3 protein. The sample has more than 200,000 distinct CDR3 sequences; 9% to 15% are singletons. The receptor comes from a man aged 50-60 years who received an inactivated influenza vaccine. The chain combines TRBV7-2 with TRBJ2-5; TRBD1 matches at 8 bases. The sample in question was non-naive T cells sorted from PBMCs, obtained less than 15 days before vaccination. DNA of the CDR3: TGTGCCAGCAGCTCCATGACAGGGGATGTGACCCAGTACTTC. This translates into CASSSMTGDVTQYF. The full variable domain, with the rest looked up from reference TRBV7-2 and TRBJ2-5, is GAGVSQSPSNKVTEKGKDVELRCDPISGHTALYWYRQSLGQGLEFLIYFQGNSAPDKSGLPSDRFSAERTGGSVSTLTIQRTQQEDSAVYLCASSSMTGDVTQYFGPGTRLLVL.